This passage covers 14 T cell receptor beta chains from one sample sequenced in a study of PD-L1 blockade in urothelial cancer. Method: immunoSEQ multiplex PCR; TCRdb's copy keeps in-frame clones and lacks some. The sample lists about 50,000 clones, about 86% seen once, with 8% to 13% in the top ten. Time point reported: peripheral blood 6 weeks after treatment start. The sample in question was PBMCs, obtained around atezolizumab (anti-PD-L1) treatment. The receptors stem from a man aged 55 to 70 with urothelial cancer.

This chain connects TRBV19 to TRBJ1-5; 7 bases align to TRBD1. The CDR3 is made up of 15 amino acids. Losses at the gene ends were 9 bases for V and 0 bases for J; bases not matched to a gene: 8. The germline CDR1 and CDR2 sequences are LNHDA and SQIVND (reference sequence). This CDR3 is CASDQGQISNQPQHF. CDR3 nucleotide sequence: TGTGCCAGCGACCAGGGACAGATTAGCAATCAGCCCCAGCATTTT. Combining the CDR3 with reference TRBV19 and TRBJ1-5 gives the whole variable domain DGGITQSPKYLFRKEGQNVTLSCEQNLNHDAMYWYRQDPGQGLRLIYYSQIVNDFQKGDIAEGYSVSREKKESFPLTVTSAQKNPTAFYLCASDQGQISNQPQHFGDGTRLSIL.

This chain connects TRBV5-4 to TRBJ1-6; 7 bases match TRBD1. The CDR3 length is 15 residues. The junction had 6 bases not matched to a gene; V was cut back by 4 bases and J by 5 bases. Germline V gives CDR1 SGHNT, CDR2 YYREEE (reference sequence). The CDR3 DNA sequence: TGTGCCAGCAGCCCCCTAGGGACAGATAATTCACCCCTCCACTTT. Protein sequence: CASSPLGTDNSPLHF.

The chain uses TRBV4-1 and TRBJ2-4, with 8 bases fitting TRBD2. This CDR3 comprises 16 residues. CDR1 and CDR2 from the germline V gene are MGHRA and YSYEKL. V gave up 0 bases and J gave up 2 bases; unmatched junction bases: 3. CDR3 amino acids: CASSQDPGGPKNIQYF. DNA for the CDR3: TGCGCCAGCAGCCAAGATCCGGGGGGGCCCAAAAACATTCAGTACTTC.

The chain carries TRBV21-1 and TRBJ2-1; TRBD2, as called in the table, went unchecked against the DNA. TRBV21-1 is a listed pseudogene. CDR3 size: 17 residues. The CDR3 region has the DNA TGTGCCAGCAGCAAAGATCGAGGGAGCAGCTCCTACAATGAGCAGTTCTTC. It codes for CASSKDRGSSSYNEQFF.

The J gene is TRBJ1-3, the V gene TRBV11-3; D unresolved. The length of the CDR3 is 16 residues. Trimming left V 4 bases short and J 0 bases short, with 13 bases between. Germline assignment: CDR1 SGHNT and CDR2 YENEEA. The CDR3 loop reads CASSSNYSPSGNTIYF. The CDR3 region has the DNA TGTGCCAGCAGCTCAAATTACTCTCCCTCTGGAAACACCATATATTTT. Combining the CDR3 with reference TRBV11-3 and TRBJ1-3 gives the whole variable domain EAGVVQSPRYKIIEKKQPVAFWCNPISGHNTLYWYLQNLGQGPELLIRYENEEAVDDSQLPKDRFSAERLKGVDSTLKIQPAELGDSAVYLCASSSNYSPSGNTIYFGEGSWLTVV.

The chain links TRBV7-3 to TRBJ2-3; 8 bases fit TRBD1. The CDR3 extends over 15 amino acids. CDR1 is SGHTA and CDR2 is FQGTGA in the germline V gene. Germline trimming cut 7 bases from V and 1 base from J; bases unmatched to any gene: 7. The CDR3 loop is CASKDATGGTDTQYF. Here the CDR3 DNA reads TGTGCCAGCAAAGACGCGACAGGGGGCACAGATACGCAGTATTTT.

In its sample, this clone was seen once. V gene TRBV18 combines with J gene TRBJ2-2; 8 positions match TRBD1. The CDR3 is 17 residues long. V dropped 2 bases and J dropped 4; count of bases not matched to a gene: 9. Germline V lookup: CDR1 KGHSH, CDR2 LQKENI. The CDR3 DNA reads TGTGCCAGCTCACCAAGGGGACAGGCGACGGGCACCGGGGAGCTGTTTTTT. This gives the protein CASSPRGQATGTGELFF.

The chain joins TRBV6-5 to TRBJ1-5; perhaps TRBD1 as D (6 bases). Germline values: CDR1 MNHEY, CDR2 SVGAGI. This CDR3 has 14 amino acids. Trimming left V 6 bases short and J 4 bases short, with 13 bases between. This CDR3 is CASRPDRLNQPQHF. The CDR3 region has the DNA TGTGCCAGCAGACCCGACAGGCTGAATCAGCCCCAGCATTTT.

J is TRBJ2-3 and V is TRBV10-3, with 7 bases matching TRBD2. V lost 3 bases to trimming and J lost 2 bases; unmatched junction nucleotides: 8. Germline CDR1 ENHRY, CDR2 SYGVKD. The CDR3 has 16 residues. CDR3 region: CAISERGGVDTDTQYF. CDR3 sequence (DNA): TGTGCCATCAGTGAACGGGGAGGGGTAGACACAGATACGCAGTATTTT.

The rearrangement uses TRBV19 and TRBJ2-2; 7 bases are a match to TRBD1. J gave up 4 bases and V 5 bases, and 13 bases lay outside the gene matches. The CDR3 length is 17 residues. Looked up from germline, CDR1 is LNHDA and CDR2 is SQIVND (reference sequence). The CDR3 coding sequence is TGTGCCAGTAGTCAACTCCGGGACAGTGAGGGCACCGGGGAGCTGTTTTTT. This sequence encodes CASSQLRDSEGTGELFF.

The chain carries TRBV5-1 and TRBJ2-2, with 7 bases fitting TRBD1. Looked up from germline, CDR1 is SGHRS and CDR2 is YFSETQ. The CDR3 spans 17 residues. V was pared by 4 bases and J by 0 bases, with 9 bases of the junction left unmatched. The DNA of the CDR3 is TGCGCCAGCAGCAGGGACAGTCACACCACGAACACCGGGGAGCTGTTTTTT. As protein: CASSRDSHTTNTGELFF.

The genes are TRBV15 and TRBJ2-5, with 10 nucleotides matching TRBD2. The V gene's germline CDR1 is LNHNV and CDR2 YYDKDF (reference sequence). V lost 4 bases and J lost 5; bases outside the gene matches: 1. The CDR3 runs to 13 residues. The CDR3 DNA reads TGTGCCACCAGCATTAGCGGGGGGGAGACCCAGTACTTC. Amino acid sequence: CATSISGGETQYF.

The chain is built from TRBV2 and TRBJ2-5, with D possibly being TRBD2 (6 bases). Trimming stripped 4 bases from V and 0 bases from J, with 12 bases between. The CDR3 consists of 15 residues. Germline CDR1 and CDR2: SNHLY and FYNNEI. The CDR3 loop reads CASSAHRTNQETQYF. The CDR3 coding sequence is TGTGCCAGCAGTGCCCACAGGACTAACCAAGAGACCCAGTACTTC. Using reference TRBV2 and TRBJ2-5 for the parts outside the CDR3, the full variable domain is EPEVTQTPSHQVTQMGQEVILRCVPISNHLYFYWYRQILGQKVEFLVSFYNNEISEKSEIFDDQFSVERPDGSNFTLKIRSTKLEDSAMYFCASSAHRTNQETQYFGPGTRLLVL.

V gene TRBV7-2 combines with J gene TRBJ2-1, with TRBD1 identical over 11 bases. Germline assignment: CDR1 SGHTA and CDR2 FQGNSA. The CDR3 is 14 amino acids. Losses at the gene ends were 4 bases for V and 15 bases for J; bases not matched to a gene: 11. The CDR3 region has the DNA TGTGCCAGCAGCTGGGGGGCGGGACAGGGGGTTCCGTTCTTC. Translating it yields CASSWGAGQGVPFF.